Each of the 22 T cell receptor beta chains below was sequenced from the same sample in a study of CD8+CD57+ T cells in acquired aplastic anemia. Genomic DNA acted as the template from which TCR beta VDJ combination and CDR3 sequence profiling were carried out. TCRdb used MiXCR to reprocess the reads, holding one entry per CDR3 protein. The table includes 200,000 to 250,000 distinct CDR3 sequences, 55% to 65% detected once. All sequencing subjects had displayed CD8+CD57+ cell expansion on flow cytometry. Sequenced material: sorted CD4+, CD8+, or CD8+CD57+ T cells (not recorded which) from PBMCs. The receptors here all came from a human donor with aplastic anemia.

In its sample, this clonotype was seen once. CDR3: CASRPGTVLNQPQHF. Written as DNA, the CDR3 is TGTGCCAGTAGACCGGGTACAGTCCTCAATCAGCCCCAGCATTTT. The rearrangement uses TRBV19 and TRBJ1-5; the D is unclear. Germline CDR1 reads LNHDA; CDR2 reads SQIVND (reference sequence). The V end was cut by 6 bases, the J end by 3 bases, with 15 bases between. This CDR3 region has 15 residues.

This chain links TRBV9 with TRBJ2-1; maybe TRBD1 (5 bases). The germline gives CDR1 SGDLS, CDR2 YYNGEE. The CDR3 consists of 13 residues. V was clipped by 9 bases and J by 0 bases, with 10 bases between them. The CDR3, as DNA: TGTGCCAACAGGAATTGCTCCTACAATGAGCAGTTCTTC. Its protein product is CANRNCSYNEQFF.

Many counts were recorded for this clonotype. CDR3: CAGRRGNEQFF. The CDR3 DNA follows: TGTGCCGGCCGGAGGGGAAATGAGCAGTTCTTC. The chain employs TRBV2 and TRBJ2-1; weak D call: TRBD2 (6 bases). CDR3 size: 11 residues. The germline V gene has CDR1 SNHLY and CDR2 FYNNEI. Trimming removed 11 bases at V and 7 bases at J, with 12 bases between.

The chain carries TRBV7-2 and TRBJ2-5, with a tentative D call TRBD2 (5 bases). This CDR3 spans 14 amino acids. Trimming pared 8 bases from V and 2 bases from J, leaving 15 bases between. CDR1 is SGHTA, CDR2 FQGNSA, per germline. Here the CDR3 DNA reads TGTGCCAGCTCACCGGGATTGGTACAAGAGACCCAGTACTTC. As protein: CASSPGLVQETQYF.

The V gene is TRBV10-3, the J gene TRBJ2-1; D is undetermined. Trimming took off 6 bases at V and 1 base at J, with 10 bases between the two ends. The CDR3 extends over 14 amino acids. Looked up from germline, CDR1 is ENHRY and CDR2 is SYGVKD. This CDR3 is CAISRVTSYNEQFF. The CDR3, as DNA: TGTGCCATCAGCCGGGTGACTTCCTACAATGAGCAGTTCTTC.

The V call is TRBV19, the J call TRBJ1-2; 12 bases map to TRBD1. J lost 4 bases, V lost 7 bases, and 4 bases had no gene match. The CDR3 extends over 14 amino acids. The germline gives CDR1 LNHDA, CDR2 SQIVND (reference sequence). This chain's CDR3 is CASMGQGAVYGYTF. The CDR3 DNA sequence: TGTGCCAGTATGGGACAGGGGGCTGTCTATGGCTACACCTTC.

For this clonotype: Because the CDR3 is missing its conserved closing phenylalanine or tryptophan, this is likely a read error. V gene TRBV5-1 combines with J gene TRBJ2-7; D gene unclear. Germline values: CDR1 SGHRS, CDR2 YFSETQ. With 2 bases removed from V and 0 bases from J, the gap between germline ends came to 9 bases. CDR3 size: 14 residues. Here the CDR3 DNA reads TGCGCCAGCAGCTTCCAGCCCCCCTCCTACGAGCAGTACCTC. Protein sequence: CASSFQPPSYEQYL.

The V and J genes are TRBV3-1 and TRBJ2-4; 10 bases line up with TRBD2. The CDR3 contains 16 residues. V gave up 3 bases and J gave up 4 bases; unmatched junction bases: 6. Germline CDR1 is LGHDT and CDR2 is YNNKEL (reference sequence). For the CDR3, the DNA is TGTGCCAGCAGCCACTTACTAGCGGGGACAAAAAACATTCAGTACTTC. Translated, it gives CASSHLLAGTKNIQYF.

With regard to this clonotype: The CDR3 carries no conserved terminal phenylalanine or tryptophan, so it likely arises from a read error. The rearrangement joins TRBV7-8 to TRBJ2-1; D ambiguous. Germline V gene sequence: CDR1 SGHVS, CDR2 FQNEAQ. V was pared by 3 bases and J by 4 bases, with 13 bases between. CDR3 size: 15 residues. DNA for the CDR3: TGTGCCAGCAGCTTGGTTAGGTACGGGTACAATGAGCAGTTCCTC. It specifies CASSLVRYGYNEQFL.

About this clonotype itself: With a much larger clone just one base away, this may be a read error. This rearrangement joins TRBV6-4 to TRBJ2-1; TRBD2 aligns across 9 bases. CDR1 and CDR2 (germline): MRHNA, SNTAGT. The CDR3 is made up of 15 amino acids. The V and J ends lost 5 bases and 4 bases, in that order; junction bases with no gene match: 6. Here the CDR3 reads CASSQSGGPYNEQFF. DNA for the CDR3: TGTGCCAGCAGTCAGAGCGGGGGGCCGTACAATGAGCAGTTCTTC.

The gene calls are TRBV11-2 and TRBJ2-7; TRBD2 aligns across 7 bases. V shed 4 bases and J 6 bases; nucleotides not matched to a gene: 12. Germline-derived CDR1 and CDR2 are SGHAT and FQNNGV. The CDR3 spans 15 residues. This CDR3 reads CASSSPSGGRPEQYF. In DNA form, the CDR3 reads TGTGCCAGCAGCTCCCCGAGCGGCGGGAGACCCGAGCAGTACTTC. The complete variable domain, with remaining parts taken from reference TRBV11-2 and TRBJ2-7, reads EAGVAQSPRYKIIEKRQSVAFWCNPISGHATLYWYQQILGQGPKLLIQFQNNGVVDDSQLPKDRFSAERLKGVDSTLKIQPAKLEDSAVYLCASSSPSGGRPEQYFGPGTRLTVT.

Points on this clonotype: The junction does not match germline at one end; this may be a read error. The chain carries TRBV5-6 and TRBJ2-6; perhaps TRBD1 as D (5 bases). CDR1 and CDR2 (germline): SGHDT, YYEEEE. The CDR3 covers 13 residues. The CDR3 bases are TGTGCCAGCATCGGTAGCAGGGCCTACGTCCTGACTTTC. It translates to CASIGSRAYVLTF.

J is TRBJ2-7 and V is TRBV7-8, with TRBD2 matching over 8 bases. The V gene end was trimmed by 0 bases and the J gene end by 7 bases; junction bases not matched to a gene: 14. This CDR3 spans 17 amino acids. CDR1 and CDR2 (germline): SGHVS, FQNEAQ. The CDR3 is CASSLAGLAGESAEQYF. The CDR3 coding sequence is TGTGCCAGCAGCTTAGCTGGACTAGCAGGGGAATCTGCTGAGCAGTACTTC.

The chain couples TRBV7-9 to TRBJ2-5, with TRBD1 as a possible D gene (5 bases). CDR3 size: 13 residues. V was trimmed by 4 bases and J by 5 bases, leaving 11 bases between them. Germline CDR1 and CDR2: SEHNR and FQNEAQ (reference sequence). CDR3 region: CASSYAWGETQYF. DNA of the CDR3: TGTGCCAGCAGCTACGCATGGGGCGAGACCCAGTACTTC.

This sequence joins TRBV19 and TRBJ2-7; D is possibly TRBD1 (5 bases). V was cut by 1 base and J by 6 bases, with 10 bases left in between. The CDR3 runs 13 residues. From germline, CDR1 is LNHDA and CDR2 SQIVND (reference sequence). DNA of the CDR3: TGTGCCAGTAGTATAGGGCAGGGCGGCGAGCAGTACTTC. Its translation: CASSIGQGGEQYF.

This clonotype was seen many times. The chain links TRBV9 to TRBJ2-3; D is unclear. The germline gives CDR1 SGDLS, CDR2 YYNGEE. V was pared by 4 bases and J by 1 base, with 4 bases between. This CDR3 region has 12 residues. This CDR3 reads CASSTRTDTQYF. In nucleotides, the CDR3 is TGTGCCAGCAGCACGCGCACAGATACGCAGTATTTT.

This clonotype was picked up a small number of times. This rearrangement joins TRBV12-3 or TRBV12-4 to TRBJ2-7; 7 bases are a match to TRBD1. The CDR3 has 14 amino acids. The junction had 6 bases not matched to a gene; V was cut back by 3 bases and J by 4 bases. The CDR3: CASSLGQSLYEQYF. Here the CDR3 DNA reads TGTGCCAGCAGTTTGGGACAGAGCCTTTACGAGCAGTACTTC.

J is TRBJ2-7 and V is TRBV12-3 or TRBV12-4; D not resolved. V shed 9 bases and J shed 2 bases, with 14 bases lying between them. The CDR3 sequence is 13 residues long. The CDR3 sequence is CASSTGRTYEQYF. CDR3 in DNA: TGTGCCAGTAGTACCGGACGGACCTACGAGCAGTACTTC.

The CDR3 here is CASSLVSNLEQYF. In DNA form, the CDR3 reads TGTGCCAGCAGCTTAGTCAGCAACTTAGAGCAGTACTTC. The chain uses TRBV7-9 and TRBJ2-7; D is uncertain. V lost 1 base and J 7 bases, leaving 11 bases between the germline ends. The CDR3 length is 13 residues. Germline CDR1 is SEHNR and CDR2 is FQNEAQ (reference sequence).

Written as DNA, the CDR3 is TGTGCCAGTAGTCTGTCAGGGTGGTACAATGAGCAGTTCTTC. Translation gives CASSLSGWYNEQFF. The chain joins TRBV19 to TRBJ2-1, with D possibly matching TRBD1 (5 bases). CDR1 and CDR2 from the germline V gene are LNHDA and SQIVND (reference sequence). CDR3 length equals 14 residues. Trimming stripped 5 bases from V and 4 bases from J, with 12 bases between.

The CDR3 region is CASSSRTGTEAFF. In DNA, the CDR3 is TGTGCCAGCAGCTCGAGAACGGGGACTGAAGCTTTCTTT. The V call is TRBV7-2, the J call TRBJ1-1; D is unresolved. V lost 4 bases and J lost 5, with 11 bases in between. Germline V lookup: CDR1 SGHTA, CDR2 FQGNSA. CDR3 length: 13 residues.

A few counts support this clonotype. This may stem from a read error, because a much larger clone lies one nucleotide away. The CDR3 does not close with the conserved phenylalanine or tryptophan, likely indicating a read error. The chain couples TRBV5-1 to TRBJ1-1; a possible D gene is TRBD1 (6 bases). This CDR3 comprises 16 residues. The germline CDR1 and CDR2 sequences are SGHRS and YFSETQ. Trimming left V 1 base short and J 0 bases short, with 13 bases between. The CDR3 sequence: CASSLSTGPMNTEAFC. Here the CDR3 DNA reads TGCGCCAGCAGCTTGTCCACAGGGCCCATGAACACTGAAGCTTTCTGT.